The 7 T cell receptor beta chains below all came from one sample that was sequenced in a study of blood T cell repertoires in COVID-19. Clones were sequenced by immunoSEQ multiplex PCR, and TCRdb holds only the in-frame ones, with some missing. This sample has roughly 250,000 clones; 84% occur once, and the top ten carry more than 4%. The sample taken for sequencing was peripheral blood. The source is a man over 45 with acute or convalescent COVID-19.

This clone turned up a few times. The chain is built from TRBV29-1 and TRBJ2-7; 12 nucleotides line up with TRBD2. Germline assignment: CDR1 SQVTM and CDR2 ANQGSEA. The V and J ends lost 7 bases and 4 bases, in that order; junction bases with no gene match: 8. This CDR3 is 14 amino acids long. The CDR3 DNA reads as TGCAGCGCCGGACCGACTAGCGGGAGTTACGAGCAGTACTTC. Translated, it gives CSAGPTSGSYEQYF.

The chain employs TRBV15 and TRBJ2-1, with D possibly matching TRBD2 (6 bases). V lost 1 base, J lost 2 bases, and 9 bases lay in between. The CDR3 extends over 15 amino acids. Germline CDR1 reads LNHNV; CDR2 reads YYDKDF (reference sequence). CDR3 DNA: TGTGCCACCAGCAGAGTGGTAGCGGCCTACAATGAGCAGTTCTTC. It codes for CATSRVVAAYNEQFF.

This rearrangement joins TRBV1 to TRBJ2-7; TRBD2 reflects the table's D call only, with no check against the DNA. TRBV1 is an annotated pseudogene. The CDR3 is made up of 13 amino acids. The CDR3 reads CTSARGGKDEQYF. In DNA form, the CDR3 reads TGCACCAGCGCACGCGGGGGGAAGGACGAGCAGTACTTC.

The chain links TRBV11-2 to TRBJ2-7, with TRBD1 matching 9 bases. The CDR3 is made up of 17 amino acids. J was trimmed by 4 bases and V by 1 base; bases with no gene match: 11. Germline-derived CDR1 and CDR2 are SGHAT and FQNNGV. In nucleotides, the CDR3 is TGTGCCAGCAGCTTAGGGGGGGTTGGGACAGGGTTTTACGAGCAGTACTTC. Its protein product is CASSLGGVGTGFYEQYF.

Comment on this clone: This sample also contains other DNA sequences that code for the same CDR3. The rearrangement links TRBV9 to TRBJ2-2; 7 bases line up with TRBD2. Germline assignment: CDR1 SGDLS and CDR2 YYNGEE. V trimming: 2 bases; J trimming: 2 bases; junction bases outside the gene matches: 3. The CDR3 extends over 15 amino acids. CDR3 amino acids: CASSVGGSNTGELFF. The CDR3, as DNA: TGTGCCAGCAGCGTTGGCGGGAGCAACACCGGGGAGCTGTTTTTT.

Concerning this clone itself: Other DNA sequences from this sample encode an identical CDR3 as well. V usage is TRBV9 and J usage is TRBJ2-7; 8 nucleotides match TRBD2. J was trimmed by 2 bases and V by 2 bases; bases with no gene match: 6. This CDR3 contains 15 residues. The germline gives CDR1 SGDLS, CDR2 YYNGEE. In DNA, the CDR3 is TGTGCCAGCAGCGTTGACGCGGGAGGCACCTACGAGCAGTACTTC. Its protein product is CASSVDAGGTYEQYF.

J is TRBJ2-7 and V is TRBV4-2; D call uncertain. The V end lost 0 bases, the J end lost 0 bases, and 21 bases lay between the germline ends. Germline V gene data show CDR1 as LGHNA and CDR2 as YNFKEQ. The CDR3 loop spans 19 amino acids. The CDR3 DNA reads TGTGCCAGCAGCCAAGATCATTCCCCCCAGACCGCTAGCTCCTACGAGCAGTACTTC. It specifies CASSQDHSPQTASSYEQYF.